The rows below give T cell receptor beta chains drawn from one sample of a study of control samples from healthy donors and cancer patients. Sequenced by immunoSEQ multiplex PCR; TCRdb stores in-frame clones only, minus some. There are 85,000 to 95,000 clones in the sample; less than 90% occur only once, and approximately 15% lies in the top ten. Sequences were obtained from blood. Receptors were obtained from a woman aged 70-85 years in good health. Each CDR3 is given with its conserved first and last residue. Fields, in order: V gene, clone size, J gene, D gene, CDR3 protein, CDR3 DNA. A D gene is named only where the DNA matches it firmly. Clone size appears in some rows only: once, few, many, or a class for an expanded clone.

TRBV15,NA,TRBJ2-2,NA,CATSRGSDIANTGELFF,TGTGCCACCAGCAGAGGATCGGACATAGCGAACACCGGGGAGCTGTTTTTT
TRBV4-2,few,TRBJ2-1,NA,CASSQELGVRANNEQFF,TGTGCCAGCAGCCAAGAACTGGGGGTGAGGGCCAACAATGAGCAGTTCTTC
TRBV3-1/TRBV3-2,few,TRBJ2-7,NA,CASSQATEQYF,TGTGCCAGCAGCCAAGCGACCGAGCAGTACTTC
TRBV7-9,NA,TRBJ2-6,NA,CASSSRQVGSGANVLTF,TGTGCCAGCAGCTCCCGACAGGTGGGCTCTGGGGCCAACGTCCTGACTTTC
TRBV7-9,NA,TRBJ2-1,TRBD1,CASSLAGTGINEQFF,TGTGCCAGCAGCTTAGCCGGGACAGGGATCAATGAGCAGTTCTTC
TRBV5-4,NA,TRBJ2-7,NA,CASSSASRSSSDEQYF,TGTGCCAGCAGCTCGGCCTCGAGGAGTTCATCTGACGAGCAGTACTTC
TRBV6-4,NA,TRBJ1-2,NA,CASRHGSNYGYTF,TGTGCCAGCCGGCACGGTTCTAACTATGGCTACACCTTC
TRBV7-2,once,TRBJ1-3,NA,CASSLGPSSGNTIYF,TGTGCCAGCAGCTTAGGTCCCAGCTCTGGAAACACCATATATTTT
TRBV6-1,many,TRBJ1-2,NA,CASSERPNYGYTF,TGTGCCAGCAGTGAAAGGCCAAACTATGGCTACACCTTC
TRBV27,few,TRBJ1-3,NA,CASSPLGGPRNTIYF,TGTGCCAGCAGCCCACTCGGGGGACCAAGAAACACCATATATTTT
TRBV6-5,few,TRBJ1-1,NA,CASREVTEAFF,TGTGCCAGCAGGGAGGTCACTGAAGCTTTCTTT
TRBV19,NA,TRBJ2-1,TRBD1,CASRTGSSYNEQFF,TGTGCCAGTAGGACAGGGAGCTCCTACAATGAGCAGTTCTTC
TRBV2,NA,TRBJ1-5,TRBD1,CASKGQGGISNQPQHF,TGTGCCAGCAAAGGACAGGGAGGGATAAGCAATCAGCCCCAGCATTTT
TRBV5-5,NA,TRBJ1-3,NA,CASSTDMATYGNTIYF,TGTGCCAGCAGTACCGATATGGCCACTTACGGAAACACCATATATTTT
TRBV3-1/TRBV3-2,NA,TRBJ2-2,NA,CASSQDWVGGDGELFF,TGTGCCAGCAGCCAAGATTGGGTAGGGGGTGACGGGGAGCTGTTTTTT
TRBV5-1,NA,TRBJ2-3,TRBD2,CASTTGLVLDTQYF,TGCGCCAGCACGACCGGACTAGTATTGGATACGCAGTATTTT
TRBV27,NA,TRBJ2-4,NA,CASSLRINNIQYF,TGTGCCAGCAGTTTAAGAATAAATAACATTCAGTACTTC
TRBV20-1,NA,TRBJ2-1,TRBD2,CSAREVYEQFF,TGCAGTGCCCGGGAGGTCTATGAGCAGTTCTTC
TRBV6-2/TRBV6-3,NA,TRBJ1-1,NA,CASSYSPSGETEAFF,TGTGCCAGCAGTTACTCCCCCTCGGGGGAAACTGAAGCTTTCTTT
TRBV2,NA,TRBJ2-1,NA,CASSAKNEQFF,TGTGCCAGCAGTGCGAAGAATGAGCAGTTCTTC
TRBV3-1/TRBV3-2,NA,TRBJ1-1,NA,CASSQGPMNTEAFF,TGTGCCAGCAGCCAAGGGCCCATGAACACTGAAGCTTTCTTT
TRBV11-3,NA,TRBJ2-5,NA,CASSPTAMGETQYF,TGTGCCAGCAGCCCAACGGCCATGGGAGAGACCCAGTACTTC